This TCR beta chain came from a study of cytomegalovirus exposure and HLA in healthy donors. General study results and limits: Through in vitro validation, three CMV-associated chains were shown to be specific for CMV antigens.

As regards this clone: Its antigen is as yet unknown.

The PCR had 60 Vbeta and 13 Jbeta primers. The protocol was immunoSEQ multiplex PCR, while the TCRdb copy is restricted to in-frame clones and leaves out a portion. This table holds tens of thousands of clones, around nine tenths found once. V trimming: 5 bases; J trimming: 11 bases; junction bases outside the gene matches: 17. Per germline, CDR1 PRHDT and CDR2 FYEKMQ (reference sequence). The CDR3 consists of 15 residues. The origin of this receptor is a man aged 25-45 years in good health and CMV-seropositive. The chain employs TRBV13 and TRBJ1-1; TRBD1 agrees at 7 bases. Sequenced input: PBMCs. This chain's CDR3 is CASSAQAGGRKSAFF. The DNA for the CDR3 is TGTGCCAGCAGCGCGCAGGCAGGGGGAAGAAAATCGGCTTTCTTT. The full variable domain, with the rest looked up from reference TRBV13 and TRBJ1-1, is AAGVIQSPRHLIKEKRETATLKCYPIPRHDTVYWYQQGPGQDPQFLISFYEKMQSDKGSIPDRFSAQQFSDYHSELNMSSLELGDSALYFCASSAQAGGRKSAFFGQGTRLTVV.